The clone carrying this TCR beta chain was seen only a few times. Its antigen is undetermined. The data are from a study of blood T cells in healthy people across ages. It was with a sample-barcoded 5' primer and a J-beta primer mix that a second PCR of roughly 6 to 12 cycles was run. TCRdb called the 5' RACE reads again in MiXCR, with one record for every CDR3 protein. Of fewer than 2 million distinct CDR3 sequences in the sample, 35% to 50% were seen once. Broader study findings: In these data, TCR beta diversity tracked strongly with naive T cell percentage. In long-lived donors, naive CD4+ cell counts and diversity exceeded those of aged donors.

The CDR3 consists of 13 residues. V dropped 7 bases and J dropped 4 bases, with 13 bases sitting between them. Staff drew roughly 10 milliliters of peripheral blood from each donor. V usage is TRBV12-3 or TRBV12-4 and J usage is TRBJ1-2, with D perhaps matching TRBD1 (5 bases). The sequence derives from a human donor in good health. The sequenced sample was blood. The CDR3 region has the DNA TGTGCCAGCAACCAAGGGACGGTCTATGGCTACACCTTC. This translates into CASNQGTVYGYTF.